This T cell receptor (beta chain) comes out of a study of CD8 T cells in ankylosing spondylitis. This clonotype was picked up many times. The antigen remains unidentified. Overall study findings and caveats: Reports of some motif variants in reactive arthritis synovial fluid and blood predate this one.

J was trimmed by 1 base and V by 6 bases; bases with no gene match: 14. This CDR3 contains 17 residues. The germline V gene has CDR1 SNHLY and CDR2 FYNNEI. TCRdb redid the calling of the 5' RACE reads with MiXCR, one entry per CDR3 protein. The repertoire holds some 87,000 distinct CDR3 sequences, with around 10% as singletons. The rearrangement joins TRBV2 to TRBJ2-7, with 8 bases aligning to TRBD2. The sequencing input was blood, either unsorted or a sorted T cell fraction (not recorded which). The TCR was taken from a male donor with ankylosing spondylitis or in good health (not recorded which). The CDR3 reads CASSKRPPQRGSYEQYF. CDR3 bases: TGTGCCAGCAGCAAACGGCCGCCCCAGCGGGGGTCCTACGAGCAGTACTTC.